The 18 T cell receptor beta chains listed next were all sequenced from one sample in a study of blood T cell repertoires in COVID-19. The method was immunoSEQ multiplex PCR; TCRdb's version includes in-frame clones alone and lacks a portion of them. Of more than 110,000 clones in the sample, approximately 80% are singletons; the top ten hold over 7.5%. The specimen sequenced was peripheral blood. Every receptor here comes from a woman older than 75 in a cohort sampled during active or convalescent COVID-19.

This chain uses TRBV4-1 with TRBJ1-1; D is perhaps TRBD1 (6 bases). Germline CDR1 is MGHRA and CDR2 is YSYEKL. The CDR3 has 17 residues. The V end was cut by 2 bases, the J end by 3 bases, with 19 bases between. CDR3 DNA: TGCGCCAGCAGCCAACACAGGGCCGTAGAGGGGCACACTGAAGCTTTCTTT. Protein: CASSQHRAVEGHTEAFF.

The genes are TRBV4-1 and TRBJ2-3; D call uncertain. Between the trimmed V and J ends, which lost 4 bases and 1 base, there was a span of 6 bases. Germline loops: CDR1 MGHRA, CDR2 YSYEKL. The CDR3 runs to 13 residues. The CDR3 is CASSPVGTDTQYF. CDR3 nucleotides: TGCGCCAGCAGCCCGGTGGGCACAGATACGCAGTATTTT.

This clone was picked up one time. The CDR3, as DNA: TGTGCCAGCAGTCCTTGGGGCTGGGTTAACTATGGCTACACCTTC. Its protein is CASSPWGWVNYGYTF. The V and J genes are TRBV27 and TRBJ1-2; D possibly corresponds to TRBD1 (5 bases). Germline loops: CDR1 MNHEY, CDR2 SMNVEV (reference sequence). This CDR3 contains 15 residues. V was cut by 5 bases and J by 1 base, with 14 bases left in between.

The gene calls are TRBV5-1 and TRBJ2-1; D remains ambiguous. V was clipped by 2 bases and J by 6 bases, with 9 bases between them. The CDR3 spans 13 residues. CDR1 is SGHRS, CDR2 YFSETQ, per germline. CDR3 in DNA: TGCGCCAGCAGCTTCGGTAGCATCAATGAGCAGTTCTTC. This codes for CASSFGSINEQFF.

The chain has TRBV19 and TRBJ1-2, with 7 bases identical to TRBD1. This CDR3 is 17 amino acids long. The V segment lost 5 bases and the J segment 2 bases; nucleotides outside the gene matches: 14. From germline, CDR1 is LNHDA and CDR2 SQIVND (reference sequence). The CDR3 sequence is CASSEYLRDRLNYGYTF. The CDR3 DNA is TGTGCCAGTAGTGAATACCTCCGGGACAGACTCAACTATGGCTACACCTTC.

The sample holds a few counts of this clone. This sequence joins TRBV6-1 and TRBJ2-3; 13 bases line up with TRBD2. The V segment lost 3 bases and the J segment 4 bases; nucleotides outside the gene matches: 7. The CDR3 consists of 17 residues. Germline V gene lookup returns CDR1 MNHNS and CDR2 SASEGT. CDR3 sequence reads: CASSDSGLAGVADTQYF. For the CDR3, the DNA is TGTGCCAGCAGTGATTCCGGACTAGCGGGGGTCGCAGATACGCAGTATTTT.

This clone was seen more than once but under ten times. The chain carries TRBV6-5 and TRBJ1-2; no reliable D call. The germline V gene encodes CDR1 MNHEY and CDR2 SVGAGI. The CDR3 spans 14 residues. The V end was cut by 3 bases, the J end by 4 bases, with 12 bases between. As DNA, the CDR3 is TGTGCCAGCAGTTATGAGGGCGAAGTCTATGGCTACACCTTC. Translating gives CASSYEGEVYGYTF.

The chain joins TRBV7-8 to TRBJ1-1; a possible D gene is TRBD1 (6 bases). CDR1 and CDR2 from the germline V gene are SGHVS and FQNEAQ. V was pared by 3 bases and J by 4 bases, with 21 bases between. This CDR3 has 17 amino acids. In DNA, the CDR3 is TGTGCCAGCAGCTTTTACCTTGGGGGCTCTCGGCGCACTGAAGCTTTCTTT. The encoded protein is CASSFYLGGSRRTEAFF.

The genes are TRBV5-1 and TRBJ2-2, with TRBD2 matching over 13 bases. Germline V gives CDR1 SGHRS, CDR2 YFSETQ. The V segment lost 1 base and the J segment 0 bases; nucleotides outside the gene matches: 3. The CDR3 contains 18 residues. This chain's CDR3 is CASSLLGLAGTNTGELFF. The CDR3 DNA reads TGCGCCAGCAGCTTGCTGGGACTAGCGGGGACGAACACCGGGGAGCTGTTTTTT.

The J gene is TRBJ2-7, the V gene TRBV11-3; no firm D call. Trimming shortened V by 4 bases and J by 6 bases, and 13 bases separated the two germline ends. The CDR3 has 13 amino acids. In germline, CDR1 is SGHNT, CDR2 YENEEA. In nucleotides, the CDR3 is TGTGCCAGCAGCTCAACTGTTGGTGGCGAGCAGTACTTC. Its translation is CASSSTVGGEQYF.

The chain is built from TRBV2 and TRBJ2-1, with D perhaps matching TRBD1 (6 bases). Per the germline V gene, CDR1 is SNHLY and CDR2 is FYNNEI. Trimming left V 10 bases short and J 4 bases short, with 11 bases between. The CDR3 has 12 residues. The CDR3 bases are TGTGCCATTCGGGACACATACAATGAGCAGTTCTTC. It specifies CAIRDTYNEQFF.

This clone was detected only a few times. The chain has TRBV18 and TRBJ1-6; D not resolved. The germline V gene encodes CDR1 KGHSH and CDR2 LQKENI. The CDR3 consists of 13 residues. The V end was cut by 0 bases, the J end by 12 bases, with 9 bases between. CDR3 sequence (DNA): TGTGCCAGCTCACCACCGGGAGGCGGACCCCTCCACTTT. This codes for CASSPPGGGPLHF.

The rearrangement joins TRBV11-2 to TRBJ2-7; 8 bases map to TRBD1. V gave up 3 bases and J gave up 0 bases; unmatched junction bases: 13. CDR1 is SGHAT, CDR2 FQNNGV, per germline. This CDR3 has 18 residues. The CDR3 nucleotides are TGTGCCAGCAGCTTCTATCCCCGGACAGGGCTTCTCTCCTACGAGCAGTACTTC. This gives the protein CASSFYPRTGLLSYEQYF.

This chain connects TRBV7-8 to TRBJ1-1, with TRBD1 matching 8 bases. The CDR3 spans 14 residues. V lost 5 bases to trimming and J lost 4 bases; unmatched junction nucleotides: 6. Germline-derived CDR1 and CDR2 are SGHVS and FQNEAQ. CDR3 sequence (DNA): TGTGCCAGCAGCGTCGACAGGGGTGCCACTGAAGCTTTCTTT. This codes for CASSVDRGATEAFF.

This clone was counted once. The CDR3 DNA reads as TGCGCCAGCAGTGACCCGACTAGCGGAGCGAACACCGGGGAGCTGTTTTTT. Protein: CASSDPTSGANTGELFF. This chain connects TRBV10-1 to TRBJ2-2, with TRBD2 matching over 9 bases. The germline V gene has CDR1 WNHNN and CDR2 SYGVQD (reference sequence). V was pared by 3 bases and J by 0 bases, with 5 bases of the junction left unmatched. The CDR3 has 17 residues.

The CDR3 DNA is TGCGCCAGCAGCAGGACAATCACAGGAAGGGGGGGTACTGAAGCTTTCTTT. This codes for CASSRTITGRGGTEAFF. V usage is TRBV5-1 and J usage is TRBJ1-1; TRBD1 is a possible D gene (6 bases). Germline loops: CDR1 SGHRS, CDR2 YFSETQ. Trimming removed 4 bases from V and 5 bases from J, with 24 bases in between. The CDR3 sequence is 17 residues long.

This clone was observed once. The V call is TRBV11-2, the J call TRBJ1-5, with TRBD1 matching over 7 bases. The J segment lost 2 bases and the V segment lost 5 bases, leaving 0 bases of the junction unmatched. The CDR3 contains 13 residues. Germline CDR1 reads SGHAT; CDR2 reads FQNNGV. The DNA for the CDR3 is TGTGCCAGCAGCGACAGGGGCAATCAGCCCCAGCATTTT. Residues: CASSDRGNQPQHF.

The chain is built from TRBV7-2 and TRBJ2-7; possible D gene TRBD1, 6 bases. Looked up from germline, CDR1 is SGHTA and CDR2 is FQGNSA. The V and J ends lost 5 bases and 4 bases respectively, with 12 bases between them. This CDR3 is built from 13 residues. The CDR3, as DNA: TGTGCCAGCAGCGCGCGAACAGGGTACGAGCAGTACGTC. Translated: CASSARTGYEQYV.